A single sample gave rise to the 21 T cell receptor beta chains below, sequenced in a study of Ad26.COV2.S vaccination and SARS-CoV-2 variants. Treatment meaning: around 19 received Ad26.COV2.S at low or high dose, single or two shots; roughly five received placebo; per-sample allocation not given. Collection of the samples took place on day 63 after the first injection of vaccine or placebo. The table came from immunoSEQ multiplex PCR; TCRdb's copy has only in-frame clones and leaves some out. The sample holds around 450,000 clones, approximately 92% seen once. The sequences come from peripheral blood, collected in a trial of Ad26.COV2.S vaccine versus placebo. All receptors derive from a person aged 18-65 years who received the Ad26.COV2.S COVID-19 vaccine or a placebo.

V is TRBV5-1 and J is TRBJ1-1; no clear D gene. The CDR3 is 14 residues long. V was trimmed by 4 bases and J by 7 bases, leaving 17 bases between them. Per the germline V gene, CDR1 is SGHRS and CDR2 is YFSETQ. In nucleotides, the CDR3 is TGCGCCAGCAGCCTTGGACCAGGAGAGGATGAAGCTTTCTTT. Its translation is CASSLGPGEDEAFF. Variable domain in full (rest from reference TRBV5-1 and TRBJ1-1): KAGVTQTPRYLIKTRGQQVTLSCSPISGHRSVSWYQQTPGQGLQFLFEYFSETQRNKGNFPGRFSGRQFSNSRSEMNVSTLELGDSALYLCASSLGPGEDEAFFGQGTRLTVV.

The chain recombines TRBV7-9 with TRBJ2-7; 11 bases match TRBD2. The CDR3 consists of 14 residues. CDR1 is SEHNR and CDR2 is FQNEAQ in the germline V gene (reference sequence). V gave up 4 bases and J gave up 6 bases; unmatched junction bases: 5. The CDR3 region is CASSSLAGVVEQYF. CDR3 DNA sequence: TGTGCCAGCAGCTCACTAGCGGGAGTGGTCGAGCAGTACTTC.

The chain carries TRBV7-3 and TRBJ2-5, with 7 bases identical to TRBD1. V lost 4 bases and J lost 2; bases outside the gene matches: 7. In germline, CDR1 is SGHTA, CDR2 FQGTGA. There are 15 residues in the CDR3. The CDR3 region has the DNA TGTGCCAGCAGCTCCTCTGACAGGGATCAAGAGACCCAGTACTTC. Translation: CASSSSDRDQETQYF.

The chain joins TRBV2 to TRBJ1-2; D not resolved. The CDR3 consists of 14 residues. The germline gives CDR1 SNHLY, CDR2 FYNNEI. Trimming took off 4 bases at V and 8 bases at J, with 17 bases between the two ends. CDR3 sequence: CASSGQASSAGYTF. The CDR3 DNA reads as TGTGCCAGCAGTGGGCAAGCTTCTTCGGCGGGCTACACCTTC.

The rearrangement links TRBV20-1 to TRBJ2-7; no clear D gene. Trimming cost V 3 bases and J 3 bases, with 6 bases left between them. The CDR3 totals 11 residues. The V gene's germline CDR1 is DFQATT and CDR2 SNEGSKA (reference sequence). CDR3 sequence: CSASRNYEQYF. The CDR3 bases are TGCAGTGCTAGCCGGAACTACGAGCAGTACTTC.

This clone has a single count. The chain has TRBV29-1 and TRBJ1-3; possible D gene TRBD1, 5 bases. The CDR3 is made up of 14 amino acids. The germline V gene encodes CDR1 SQVTM and CDR2 ANQGSEA. Between the trimmed V and J ends, which lost 4 bases and 2 bases, there was a span of 12 bases. The chain's CDR3 is CSVGDGPPGNTIYF. The CDR3 DNA is TGCAGCGTTGGGGACGGTCCACCTGGAAACACCATATATTTT.

This chain uses TRBV4-3 with TRBJ2-1; D uncertain. The CDR3 runs 16 residues. The germline V gene has CDR1 LGHNA and CDR2 YSLEER. V lost 0 bases to trimming and J lost 8 bases, with 17 bases between them. CDR3 sequence (DNA): TGCGCCAGCAGCCAAGATATTAGTGGTAAATCCGATGAGCAGTTCTTC. It encodes CASSQDISGKSDEQFF.

The chain uses TRBV6-4 and TRBJ2-7; 9 nucleotides agree with TRBD2. From germline, CDR1 is MRHNA and CDR2 SNTAGT. The CDR3 length is 15 residues. V shed 3 bases and J 1 base; nucleotides not matched to a gene: 4. The CDR3 DNA sequence: TGTGCCAGCAGTGAAGAAGCGGGAGGATCCTACGAGCAGTACTTC. Translation gives CASSEEAGGSYEQYF.

The chain joins TRBV11-2 to TRBJ2-7; 8 positions match TRBD1. CDR3 size: 16 residues. With 5 bases clipped from V and 2 bases from J, the junction kept 11 bases outside the gene matches. Germline CDR1 reads SGHAT; CDR2 reads FQNNGV. The CDR3 sequence: CASSTPWTGKTYEQYF. The CDR3 DNA reads TGTGCCAGCAGCACCCCCTGGACAGGGAAGACCTACGAGCAGTACTTC.

V usage is TRBV19 and J usage is TRBJ2-6; D gene uncertain. The CDR3 runs 16 residues. Trimming pared 7 bases from V and 0 bases from J, leaving 13 bases between. Germline CDR1 reads LNHDA; CDR2 reads SQIVND (reference sequence). CDR3 loop: CASTHSPPSGANVLTF. CDR3 bases: TGTGCCAGTACCCACTCCCCTCCCTCTGGGGCCAACGTCCTGACTTTC.

The count of this clone is one. J is TRBJ2-1 and V is TRBV6-5, with 8 bases identical to TRBD2. Trimming cost V 7 bases and J 6 bases; bases outside gene matches: 8. Germline values: CDR1 MNHEY, CDR2 SVGAGI. The CDR3 runs 14 residues. In nucleotides, the CDR3 is TGTGCCAGCATGGGACTAGGTAGCGTCAATGAGCAGTTCTTC. This gives the protein CASMGLGSVNEQFF.

V usage is TRBV19 and J usage is TRBJ2-1, with D possibly called TRBD1 or TRBD2 (5 bases each). The V gene lost 11 bases and the J gene lost 0 bases, with 11 bases spanning the gap. The CDR3 totals 13 residues. Germline V CDR1 and CDR2: LNHDA, SQIVND (reference sequence). The CDR3 DNA reads as TGTGCCGCCGGGACCAGCTCCTACAATGAGCAGTTCTTC. Protein sequence: CAAGTSSYNEQFF.

The genes are TRBV6-5 and TRBJ2-3; D may be TRBD1 or TRBD2 (6 bases each). V was clipped by 6 bases and J by 2 bases, with 9 bases between them. The CDR3 contains 13 residues. CDR1 is MNHEY and CDR2 is SVGAGI in the germline V gene. CDR3 nucleotides: TGTGCCAGCAGGCGGGACAACACAGATACGCAGTATTTT. Translating it yields CASRRDNTDTQYF.

The V call is TRBV28, the J call TRBJ1-1; D gene unclear. The CDR3 extends over 10 amino acids. The germline V and J ends were trimmed by 7 bases and 9 bases, with 9 bases remaining between them. The germline CDR1 and CDR2 sequences are MDHEN and SYDVKM. The DNA for the CDR3 is TGTGCCAGCAATAGATCTAAAGCTTTCTTT. It is translated as CASNRSKAFF.

The V call is TRBV2, the J call TRBJ2-6; D remains unclear. The germline V and J ends were trimmed by 7 bases and 0 bases, with 7 bases remaining between them. This CDR3 region has 14 residues. Germline V CDR1 and CDR2: SNHLY, FYNNEI. CDR3 nucleotide sequence: TGTGCCAGCATCATCGACTCTGGGGCCAACGTCCTGACTTTC. It specifies CASIIDSGANVLTF.

This clone has just one count. The V call is TRBV5-6, the J call TRBJ2-7, with a possible D match to TRBD2 (6 bases). Germline CDR1 SGHDT, CDR2 YYEEEE. V lost 3 bases and J 6 bases, leaving 22 bases between the germline ends. This CDR3 has 16 residues. The CDR3 DNA follows: TGTGCCAGCAGCTCAGCACAGATGGGACTCCCCATCGAGCAGTACTTC. This codes for CASSSAQMGLPIEQYF. Looking up the rest from reference TRBV5-6 and TRBJ2-7 gives the full variable domain: DAGVTQSPTHLIKTRGQQVTLRCSPKSGHDTVSWYQQALGQGPQFIFQYYEEEERQRGNFPDRFSGHQFPNYSSELNVNALLLGDSALYLCASSSAQMGLPIEQYFGPGTRLTVT.

V is TRBV5-1 and J is TRBJ2-7; D gene uncertain. CDR3 length: 12 residues. V was shortened by 3 bases and J by 7 bases, with 11 bases between the two germline ends. Germline CDR1 reads SGHRS; CDR2 reads YFSETQ. The CDR3 loop is CASSSTSPEQYF. CDR3 DNA sequence: TGCGCCAGCAGCTCAACAAGCCCAGAGCAGTACTTC. Drawing the rest from reference TRBV5-1 and TRBJ2-7, the complete variable domain is KAGVTQTPRYLIKTRGQQVTLSCSPISGHRSVSWYQQTPGQGLQFLFEYFSETQRNKGNFPGRFSGRQFSNSRSEMNVSTLELGDSALYLCASSSTSPEQYFGPGTRLTVT.

The gene calls are TRBV30 and TRBJ2-3; D is undetermined. The V gene's germline CDR1 is GTSNPN and CDR2 SVGIG (reference sequence). Deletions cut 3 bases from V and 4 bases from J, with 14 bases between. CDR3 length equals 14 residues. The CDR3 is CAWRVLGLPDTQYF. The CDR3 nucleotides are TGTGCCTGGAGAGTTCTTGGCCTACCAGATACGCAGTATTTT.

The V gene is TRBV18, the J gene TRBJ2-7; D remains unclear. Germline CDR1 and CDR2: KGHSH and LQKENI. This CDR3 spans 14 amino acids. Trimming took off 0 bases at V and 5 bases at J, with 11 bases between the two ends. The CDR3: CASSPPHSGNEQYF. The CDR3 region has the DNA TGTGCCAGCTCACCACCGCACTCCGGAAACGAGCAGTACTTC.

This clone appeared once. This rearrangement joins TRBV9 to TRBJ1-6; D is uncertain. Germline-derived CDR1 and CDR2 are SGDLS and YYNGEE. Trimming shortened V by 1 base and J by 0 bases, and 2 bases separated the two germline ends. This CDR3 has 14 residues. The CDR3 nucleotides read TGTGCCAGCAGCGTAAGCTCCTATAATTCACCCCTCCACTTT. Translated: CASSVSSYNSPLHF. Looking up the rest from reference TRBV9 and TRBJ1-6 gives the full variable domain: DSGVTQTPKHLITATGQRVTLRCSPRSGDLSVYWYQQSLDQGLQFLIQYYNGEERAKGNILERFSAQQFPDLHSELNLSSLELGDSALYFCASSVSSYNSPLHFGNGTRLTVT.

The CDR3 nucleotides are TGCGCCAGCAAACCTCTAGCGGGAGGGAATAATGAGCAGTTCTTC. It encodes CASKPLAGGNNEQFF. V gene TRBV5-1 combines with J gene TRBJ2-1; 12 bases match TRBD2. J was trimmed by 7 bases and V by 6 bases; bases with no gene match: 8. CDR3 length: 15 residues. The germline V gene encodes CDR1 SGHRS and CDR2 YFSETQ.